This TCR beta chain derives from a study of blood T cell repertoires in COVID-19 (dated by TCRdb to about 2020). Some background on the complete study: Samples from collaborators originated in the United States, Italy and Spain and spanned both the acute and convalescent phases of COVID-19. The material from the prospective study consisted of cDNA or gDNA derived from T cells, B-cell-depleted T cells, or PBMCs. Subjects who had been exposed to COVID-19, were actively infected with it, or had recovered from it provided the deeply sampled blood TCRbeta repertoires that made up the dataset. The repertoires were made available in a free public database intended to serve as a resource for research on the immune response to SARS-CoV-2. Samples came from the ongoing ImmuneRACE study (first 160 participants) plus 1,254 subjects from 6 global collaborators. A de-identified subject ID, COVID-19 status, age in years and sex were almost always included in the sample metadata. Where HLA class I and class II types were available, the types were taken from metadata supplied by the sample provider, not from assay-based typing. What the study reported, not specific to this receptor: How much clinical and demographic metadata was included differed by source and by participant, and the metadata was provided uncurated.

Of note for this clone: Its antigen remains unidentified. No per-base quality is available; no much larger clone lies one base away.

Collaborating institutions collected whole blood in K2EDTA tubes following their own protocols. Collaborator samples were shipped for TCRbeta analysis as frozen whole blood, isolated PBMCs, or DNA extracted from either sample type. TCRbeta CDR3 regions were amplified from genomic DNA using the immunoSEQ Assay, a bias-controlled multiplex PCR. Regarding the original processing steps: The number of nucleated cells in each sample was estimated by amplification of reference gene primers within the assay. Sequence reads were collapsed and filtered to measure the absolute abundance of every unique TCRbeta CDR3 rearrangement. For each sample, productive Simpson clonality was calculated as the square root of Simpson's diversity index over productive rearrangements. TCRdb retrieved this table from immuneACCESS and kept in-frame rearrangements only. Not all clones are present; in checked studies, unresolved V genes account for under half, and no reason is known for the remainder. Clonal size and the V and J genes are those of that table, whereas D and trimming came from the DNA. The sample table shows tens of thousands of clones, and around 76% are seen once. Roughly a fifth of the sample rests with the top ten.

Taken from the germline V gene, the CDR1 and CDR2 loops are KGHDR and SFDVKD. V loses 4 bases, J loses 10 bases, and the germline ends lie 13 bases apart. The CDR3 covers 13 residues, taking in both the cysteine and the phenylalanine. The sequence is cut down to CDR3 DNA, 39 bases in frame from base 1. Source material: peripheral blood. The source of this sequence is a middle-aged man with active or convalescent COVID-19. This sequence uses TRBV24-1 and TRBJ2-1; 5 matching bases give a weak D call of TRBD2. CDR3 sequence: CATSESGLAEQFF. DNA sequence: TGTGCCACCAGTGAATCCGGACTTGCCGAGCAGTTCTTC.